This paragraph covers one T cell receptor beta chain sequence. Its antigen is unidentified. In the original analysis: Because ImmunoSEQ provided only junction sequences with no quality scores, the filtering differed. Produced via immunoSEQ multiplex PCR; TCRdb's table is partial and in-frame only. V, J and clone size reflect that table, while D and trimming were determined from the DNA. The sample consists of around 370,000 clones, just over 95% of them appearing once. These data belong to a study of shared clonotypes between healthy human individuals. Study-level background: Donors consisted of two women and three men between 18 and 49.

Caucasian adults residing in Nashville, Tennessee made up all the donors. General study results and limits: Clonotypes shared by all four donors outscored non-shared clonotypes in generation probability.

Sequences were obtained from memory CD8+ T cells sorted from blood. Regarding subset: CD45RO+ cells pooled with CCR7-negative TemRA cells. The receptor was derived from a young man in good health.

The CDR3 nucleotides read TGCGCCAGCAGCTTCCGGGACAACACGAACACCGGGGAGCTGTTTTTT. It encodes CASSFRDNTNTGELFF. J is TRBJ2-2 and V is TRBV5-1; a possible D gene is TRBD1 (6 bases). Germline V CDR1 and CDR2: SGHRS, YFSETQ. The CDR3 is 16 amino acids. Deletions cut 2 bases from V and 0 bases from J, with 11 bases between.